Listed here is a single TCR beta chain. Sequencing was performed with immunoSEQ multiplex PCR; in TCRdb, only in-frame clones are kept and a portion is missing. In the table there are about 210,000 clones, roughly 88% of which are singletons. This sample is drawn from a study of blood T cell repertoires in COVID-19. The CDR3 spans 12 residues. Trimming pared 5 bases from V and 5 bases from J, leaving 8 bases between. Germline V gives CDR1 ENHRY, CDR2 SYGVKD. The V and J genes are TRBV10-3 and TRBJ2-3; D possibly corresponds to TRBD2 (5 bases). This TCR was recovered from a man aged 35-49 years with acute COVID-19. The sequencing input was PBMCs or T cells enriched from blood (not recorded which). CDR3 coding DNA: TGTGCCATCAGTCCGGGGTTAGATACGCAGTATTTT. Translating it yields CAISPGLDTQYF.